This TCR beta chain was identified during a study of blood T cell repertoires in COVID-19 (TCRdb year 2020). At the level of the whole study: The collaborator samples originated in the United States, Italy and Spain and spanned the acute and convalescent phases of COVID-19. The material from the prospective study consisted of cDNA or gDNA derived from T cells, B-cell-depleted T cells, or PBMCs. The dataset comprised deeply sampled blood TCRbeta repertoires from subjects exposed to, actively infected with, or recovered from COVID-19. The repertoires were released in a freely available public database intended as a resource for research on the immune response to SARS-CoV-2. Samples came from the ongoing ImmuneRACE study (first 160 participants) plus 1,254 subjects from 6 global collaborators. The sample metadata nearly always contained a de-identified subject ID, COVID-19 status, age in years and sex. HLA class I and class II types, where available, came from metadata supplied by the sample provider rather than from assay-based typing. Overall study outcomes, separate from this receptor: How much clinical and demographic metadata was included differed by source and by participant, and the metadata was provided uncurated.

Of note for this clone: The antigen this receptor binds is unknown. No clone much larger than this one lies a single base away; base qualities are absent.

The collaborating institutions used their own protocols to collect whole blood in K2EDTA tubes. For TCRbeta analysis, collaborators shipped samples as frozen whole blood, isolated PBMCs, or DNA extracted from either of those sample types. TCRbeta CDR3 regions were amplified from genomic DNA by means of the immunoSEQ Assay, a bias-controlled multiplex PCR. In the original analysis: Within the assay, amplification of reference gene primers was used to estimate how many nucleated cells each sample contained. Sequence reads were collapsed and filtered to measure the absolute abundance of every unique TCRbeta CDR3 rearrangement. For each sample, productive Simpson clonality was calculated by taking the square root of Simpson's diversity index across productive rearrangements. The immuneACCESS repertoire file appears here via TCRdb, limited to in-frame rearrangements. These files lack a portion of the clones; in checked studies, under half of the deficit traces to unresolved V genes, and the cause of the others is not known. V and J calls and clone size are as listed in that table; D and trimming were resolved from the DNA. This sample is represented by more than 30,000 clones; about 88% of them were singletons. The top ten clonotypes cover 25% of the sample.

Germline trimming: 6 bases from V, 0 bases from J; junction bases outside gene matches: 3. CDR1 and CDR2 are drawn from the germline V gene (reference sequence): SEHNR, FQNEAQ. The CDR3 measures 14 amino acids from cysteine to phenylalanine. Of all the DNA, just the CDR3 is kept, 42 bases in frame from base 1. The sequence is built from TRBV7-9 and TRBJ2-7, and 9 bases in between align with TRBD1. The receptor was derived from a woman older than 75 with active or convalescent COVID-19. Sequenced: peripheral blood. The nucleotide sequence is TGTGCCAGCAGGCCGGGACAGGGCTCCTACGAGCAGTACTTC. It specifies CASRPGQGSYEQYF.